This is a list of T cell receptor beta chains from one sample in a study of T-cell reconstitution after alpha-beta-depleted transplantation in children. TCRdb reprocessed the PCR reads via MiXCR and lists one record per CDR3 protein. The table shows some 590,000 distinct CDR3 sequences, with more than 9% occurring only once. The sample consisted of PBMCs from the stem cell graft donor, taken from the stem cell graft. The receptor set was obtained from a human donor who donated a stem cell graft to a child with acute myeloid leukemia. The CDR3 runs from the conserved cysteine through the conserved F or W. The order of the fields is CDR3 protein, CDR3 DNA, clone size, D gene, V gene, J gene. A D gene is named only where the DNA matches it firmly. Where a row states a size, it is once, few, many or the class of an expanded clone; other rows omit it.

CDR3aa: CSGRRESDTQYF
CDR3nt: TGCAGCGGGCGGCGGGAGTCAGATACGCAGTATTTT
abundance: many
d_gene: TRBD2
v_gene: TRBV29-1
j_gene: TRBJ2-3

CDR3aa: CSARELLAGVNEQFF
CDR3nt: TGCAGTGCTAGAGAATTACTAGCGGGAGTCAATGAGCAGTTCTTC
abundance: many
d_gene: TRBD2
v_gene: TRBV20-1
j_gene: TRBJ2-1

CDR3aa: CASSPQGNTIYF
CDR3nt: TGTGCCAGCTCACCACAGGGAAACACCATATATTTT
abundance: many
d_gene: NA
v_gene: TRBV18
j_gene: TRBJ1-3

CDR3aa: CASSFSSNTLIAFF
CDR3nt: TGTGCCAGCAGCTTCTCGTCAAACACGCTAATTGCTTTCTTT
abundance: many
d_gene: NA
v_gene: TRBV7-2
j_gene: TRBJ1-1

CDR3aa: CASSSPWGGTEAFF
CDR3nt: TGTGCCAGCAGCTCCCCATGGGGGGGTACTGAAGCTTTCTTT
abundance: few
d_gene: NA
v_gene: TRBV5-5
j_gene: TRBJ1-1

CDR3aa: CASSLLAGGPYEQYF
CDR3nt: TGCGCCAGCTCTCTACTAGCGGGAGGGCCCTACGAGCAGTACTTC
abundance: many
d_gene: TRBD2
v_gene: TRBV5-1
j_gene: TRBJ2-7

CDR3aa: CASSSPSGRTNTEAFF
CDR3nt: TGTGCCAGCAGCTCACCCTCGGGACGGACGAACACTGAAGCTTTCTTT
abundance: many
d_gene: NA
v_gene: TRBV28
j_gene: TRBJ1-1

CDR3aa: CASSLRNRDSEAFF
CDR3nt: TGTGCCAGCAGCCTCCGAAACCGGGACAGTGAAGCTTTCTTT
abundance: NA
d_gene: TRBD1
v_gene: TRBV7-9
j_gene: TRBJ1-1

CDR3aa: CATSDLPGASGTHYNEQFF
CDR3nt: TGTGCCACCAGTGATTTGCCCGGGGCTAGCGGTACCCACTACAATGAGCAGTTCTTC
abundance: many
d_gene: TRBD2
v_gene: TRBV24-1
j_gene: TRBJ2-1

CDR3aa: CSVERDTFSYNEQFF
CDR3nt: TGCAGCGTAGAACGAGACACCTTCTCCTACAATGAGCAGTTCTTC
abundance: many
d_gene: NA
v_gene: TRBV29-1
j_gene: TRBJ2-1

CDR3aa: CASSLSVLAGVYEQYF
CDR3nt: TGTGCCAGCAGCTTGTCCGTACTAGCGGGAGTCTACGAGCAGTACTTC
abundance: NA
d_gene: TRBD2
v_gene: TRBV7-8
j_gene: TRBJ2-7

CDR3aa: CASSLDGLGALGTEAFF
CDR3nt: TGTGCCAGCAGCTTAGATGGTCTTGGGGCGCTCGGGACTGAAGCTTTCTTT
abundance: NA
d_gene: NA
v_gene: TRBV7-9
j_gene: TRBJ1-1

CDR3aa: CSARVTGYNEQFF
CDR3nt: TGCAGTGCTAGGGTGACAGGCTACAATGAGCAGTTCTTC
abundance: NA
d_gene: NA
v_gene: TRBV20-1
j_gene: TRBJ2-1

CDR3aa: CSARSPVGGRYEQYF
CDR3nt: TGCAGTGCTAGATCCCCCGTGGGCGGGAGATACGAGCAGTACTTC
abundance: many
d_gene: TRBD2
v_gene: TRBV20-1
j_gene: TRBJ2-7

CDR3aa: CSVWGYNEQFF
CDR3nt: TGCAGCGTTTGGGGTTACAATGAGCAGTTCTTC
abundance: many
d_gene: NA
v_gene: TRBV29-1
j_gene: TRBJ2-1

CDR3aa: CSARDNRGLGNTIYF
CDR3nt: TGCAGTGCTAGAGATAACAGGGGGCTTGGAAACACCATATATTTT
abundance: NA
d_gene: TRBD1
v_gene: TRBV20-1
j_gene: TRBJ1-3

CDR3aa: CASSDGVQRGTNNEQFF
CDR3nt: TGTGCCAGCAGTGATGGGGTCCAGCGGGGGACTAACAATGAGCAGTTCTTC
abundance: NA
d_gene: TRBD2
v_gene: TRBV25-1
j_gene: TRBJ2-1

CDR3aa: CASSVATQDTGELFF
CDR3nt: TGTGCCAGCAGCGTAGCTACGCAGGACACCGGGGAGCTGTTTTTT
abundance: few
d_gene: NA
v_gene: TRBV9
j_gene: TRBJ2-2

CDR3aa: CASSQTGAGELFF
CDR3nt: TGTGCCAGCAGTCAAACGGGCGCCGGGGAGCTGTTTTTT
abundance: few
d_gene: NA
v_gene: TRBV6-2/TRBV6-3
j_gene: TRBJ2-2

CDR3aa: CASSLASGRPNTGELFF
CDR3nt: TGTGCCAGCAGCTTAGCTAGCGGGAGGCCTAACACCGGGGAGCTGTTTTTT
abundance: few
d_gene: TRBD2
v_gene: TRBV7-3
j_gene: TRBJ2-2

CDR3aa: CASSPPRGRTEAFF
CDR3nt: TGTGCCAGCAGTCCGCCCAGGGGGAGGACTGAAGCTTTCTTT
abundance: many
d_gene: TRBD1
v_gene: TRBV6-2/TRBV6-3
j_gene: TRBJ1-1

CDR3aa: CASSPTLIPTEAFF
CDR3nt: TGTGCCAGCAGTCCGACACTAATCCCCACTGAAGCTTTCTTT
abundance: many
d_gene: NA
v_gene: TRBV27
j_gene: TRBJ1-1

CDR3aa: CASSSGAHSYNEQFF
CDR3nt: TGTGCCAGCAGCTCGGGGGCGCACTCCTACAATGAGCAGTTCTTC
abundance: NA
d_gene: NA
v_gene: TRBV7-2
j_gene: TRBJ2-1

CDR3aa: CSGKSGTGEDPGANVLTF
CDR3nt: TGCAGCGGCAAATCTGGGACAGGGGAAGACCCTGGGGCCAACGTCCTGACTTTC
abundance: NA
d_gene: TRBD1
v_gene: TRBV29-1
j_gene: TRBJ2-6

CDR3aa: CSVYPGHRGGYTF
CDR3nt: TGCAGCGTGTACCCGGGACATCGGGGTGGCTACACCTTC
abundance: few
d_gene: NA
v_gene: TRBV29-1
j_gene: TRBJ1-2

CDR3aa: CSARDLVTASSYNEQFF
CDR3nt: TGCAGTGCTAGAGATCTCGTCACGGCTAGCTCCTACAATGAGCAGTTCTTC
abundance: few
d_gene: NA
v_gene: TRBV20-1
j_gene: TRBJ2-1

CDR3aa: CASTSTGRSQETQYF
CDR3nt: TGTGCCAGCACCTCGACCGGGCGAAGCCAAGAGACCCAGTACTTC
abundance: NA
d_gene: NA
v_gene: TRBV27
j_gene: TRBJ2-5

CDR3aa: CSVDGLGYEQYF
CDR3nt: TGCAGCGTGGACGGGTTAGGCTACGAGCAGTACTTC
abundance: many
d_gene: NA
v_gene: TRBV29-1
j_gene: TRBJ2-7

CDR3aa: CASSVRENTIYF
CDR3nt: TGTGCCAGCAGCGTAAGGGAAAACACCATATATTTT
abundance: NA
d_gene: NA
v_gene: TRBV9
j_gene: TRBJ1-3

CDR3aa: CSARDVPGQETQYF
CDR3nt: TGCAGTGCTAGAGATGTTCCCGGGCAAGAGACCCAGTACTTC
abundance: NA
d_gene: NA
v_gene: TRBV20-1
j_gene: TRBJ2-5

CDR3aa: CASSRIAGELFF
CDR3nt: TGTGCCAGCAGTAGGATCGCCGGGGAGCTGTTTTTT
abundance: many
d_gene: NA
v_gene: TRBV6-5
j_gene: TRBJ2-2

CDR3aa: CSACRSNNQPQHF
CDR3nt: TGCAGTGCTTGCCGTAGTAACAATCAGCCCCAGCATTTT
abundance: few
d_gene: NA
v_gene: TRBV20-1
j_gene: TRBJ1-5

CDR3aa: CSARTGRGYEQYF
CDR3nt: TGCAGTGCTAGAACAGGGAGGGGATACGAGCAGTATTTC
abundance: NA
d_gene: NA
v_gene: TRBV20-1
j_gene: TRBJ2-7